This T cell receptor beta chain appears in the sequencing data of a study of blood T cell repertoires in COVID-19. In the authors' methods: By means of reference gene primer amplification, nucleated cell counts were estimated. Measured with immunoSEQ multiplex PCR; TCRdb has only the in-frame clones, and not every one. Clone size and V and J calls were adopted from that table, with D and trimming inferred from the DNA. The repertoire has more than 100,000 clones, around 89% of them found once; the top ten carry approximately 2.3%. The length of the CDR3 is 14 residues. Trimming removed 0 bases from V and 6 bases from J, with 13 bases in between. Germline V CDR1 and CDR2: SGHRS, YFSETQ. This clone has at least ten counts.

The sample comprised peripheral blood. The J gene is TRBJ2-7, the V gene TRBV5-1, with D possibly being TRBD1 (6 bases). This receptor was taken from a man aged 65-85 years with active COVID-19. The DNA of the CDR3 is TGCGCCAGCAGCTTGGGCAGGGGTGAGGGCGAGCAGTACTTC. Translation: CASSLGRGEGEQYF.